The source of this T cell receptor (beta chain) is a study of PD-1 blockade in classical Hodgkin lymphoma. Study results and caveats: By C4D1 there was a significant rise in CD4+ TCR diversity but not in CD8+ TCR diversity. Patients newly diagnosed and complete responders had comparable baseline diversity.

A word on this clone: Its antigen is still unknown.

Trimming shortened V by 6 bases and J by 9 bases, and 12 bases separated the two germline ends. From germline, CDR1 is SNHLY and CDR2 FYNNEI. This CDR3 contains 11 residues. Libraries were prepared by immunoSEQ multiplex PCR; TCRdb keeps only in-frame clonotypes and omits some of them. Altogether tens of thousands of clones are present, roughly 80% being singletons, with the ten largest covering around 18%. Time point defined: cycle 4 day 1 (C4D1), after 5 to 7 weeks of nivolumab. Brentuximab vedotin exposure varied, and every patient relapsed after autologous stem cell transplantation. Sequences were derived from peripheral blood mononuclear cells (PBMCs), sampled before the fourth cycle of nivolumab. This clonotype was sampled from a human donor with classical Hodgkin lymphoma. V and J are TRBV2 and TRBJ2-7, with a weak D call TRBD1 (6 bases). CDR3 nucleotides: TGTGCCAGCAGACGCCTAGGGGGGCAGTACTTC. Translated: CASRRLGGQYF.